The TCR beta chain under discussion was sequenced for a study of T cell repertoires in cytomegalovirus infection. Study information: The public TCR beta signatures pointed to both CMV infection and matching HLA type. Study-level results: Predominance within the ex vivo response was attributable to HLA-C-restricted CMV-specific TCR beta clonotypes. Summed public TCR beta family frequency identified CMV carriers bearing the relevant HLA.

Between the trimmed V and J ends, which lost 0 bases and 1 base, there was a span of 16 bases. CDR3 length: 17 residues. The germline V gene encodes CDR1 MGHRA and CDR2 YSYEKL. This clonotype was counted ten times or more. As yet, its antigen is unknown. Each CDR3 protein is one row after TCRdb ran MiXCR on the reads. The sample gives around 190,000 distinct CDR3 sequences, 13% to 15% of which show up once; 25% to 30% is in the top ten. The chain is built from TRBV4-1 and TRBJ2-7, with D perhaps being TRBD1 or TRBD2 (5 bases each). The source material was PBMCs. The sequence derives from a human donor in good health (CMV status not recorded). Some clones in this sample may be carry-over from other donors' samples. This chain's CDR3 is CASSQDRSRGQSYEQYF. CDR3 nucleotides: TGCGCCAGCAGCCAAGATCGTTCGAGGGGTCAGTCCTACGAGCAGTACTTC.